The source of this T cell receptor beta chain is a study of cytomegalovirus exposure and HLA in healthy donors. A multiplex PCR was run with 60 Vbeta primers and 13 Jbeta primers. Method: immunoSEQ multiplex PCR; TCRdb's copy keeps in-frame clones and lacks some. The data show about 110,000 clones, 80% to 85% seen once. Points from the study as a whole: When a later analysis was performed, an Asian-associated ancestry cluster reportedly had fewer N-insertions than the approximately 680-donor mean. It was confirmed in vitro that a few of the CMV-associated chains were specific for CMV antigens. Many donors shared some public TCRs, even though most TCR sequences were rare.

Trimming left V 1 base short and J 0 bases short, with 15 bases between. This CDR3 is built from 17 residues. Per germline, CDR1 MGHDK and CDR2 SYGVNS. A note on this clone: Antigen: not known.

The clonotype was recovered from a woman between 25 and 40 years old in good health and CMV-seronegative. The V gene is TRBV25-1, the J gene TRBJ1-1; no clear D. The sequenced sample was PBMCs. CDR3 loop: CASSELVPPGLNTEAFF. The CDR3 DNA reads TGTGCCAGCAGTGAATTAGTTCCCCCCGGGTTGAACACTGAAGCTTTCTTT.